The 19 T cell receptor beta chains below all came from one sample that was sequenced in a study of T cell responses to AZD1222 COVID-19 vaccine. The repertoire was sequenced with immunoSEQ multiplex PCR; TCRdb's copy has only in-frame clones and lacks some. The table has 100,000 or so clones, approximately 90% seen once. The sequenced sample was peripheral blood, obtained on day 0 of AZD1222 vaccination. The receptors here all came from an adult in good health.

The chain carries TRBV5-5 and TRBJ1-3, with 9 positions matching TRBD1. The V gene's germline CDR1 is SGHKS and CDR2 YYEKEE (reference sequence). Trimming removed 0 bases from V and 2 bases from J; junction bases left unmatched: 6. This CDR3 comprises 17 residues. CDR3 in amino acids: CASSLDWTGEAGNTIYF. Written as DNA, the CDR3 is TGTGCCAGCAGCTTGGATTGGACAGGGGAAGCTGGAAACACCATATATTTT. The full variable domain, rest sourced from reference TRBV5-5 and TRBJ1-3, is DAGVTQSPTHLIKTRGQQVTLRCSPISGHKSVSWYQQVLGQGPQFIFQYYEKEERGRGNFPDRFSARQFPNYSSELNVNALLLGDSALYLCASSLDWTGEAGNTIYFGEGSWLTVV.

The CDR3 here is CAATASYSNQPQHF. As DNA, the CDR3 is TGTGCCGCGACAGCCTCGTATAGCAATCAGCCCCAGCATTTT. The gene calls are TRBV28 and TRBJ1-5; D possibly corresponds to TRBD1 (5 bases). Germline CDR1 MDHEN, CDR2 SYDVKM. This CDR3 spans 14 amino acids. The germline V and J ends were trimmed by 11 bases and 0 bases, with 14 bases remaining between them. Variable domain in full (rest from reference TRBV28 and TRBJ1-5): DVKVTQSSRYLVKRTGEKVFLECVQDMDHENMFWYRQDPGLGLRLIYFSYDVKMKEKGDIPEGYSVSREKKERFSLILESASTNQTSMYLCAATASYSNQPQHFGDGTRLSIL.

This sequence joins TRBV7-8 and TRBJ1-2; 8 bases map to TRBD1. The CDR3 is made up of 13 amino acids. The V and J ends lost 5 bases and 8 bases, in that order; junction bases with no gene match: 7. Germline V gives CDR1 SGHVS, CDR2 FQNEAQ. The CDR3: CASSAIDRGGYTF. CDR3 nucleotides: TGTGCCAGCAGCGCGATAGACAGGGGAGGCTACACCTTC.

The chain employs TRBV15 and TRBJ1-1; D is perhaps TRBD1 (5 bases). Trimming took 0 bases from V and 3 from J, leaving 11 bases between them. Germline V gene sequence: CDR1 LNHNV, CDR2 YYDKDF (reference sequence). The CDR3 contains 15 residues. CDR3 protein: CATSRDRDLDTEAFF. CDR3 sequence (DNA): TGTGCCACCAGCAGAGACAGGGACCTGGACACTGAAGCTTTCTTT.

V usage is TRBV3-1 (or the pseudogene TRBV3-2) and J usage is TRBJ2-5, with no clear D. Germline values: CDR1 LGHDT, CDR2 YNNKEL (reference sequence). Trimming left V 1 base short and J 2 bases short, with 11 bases between. This CDR3 comprises 15 residues. For the CDR3, the DNA is TGTGCCAGCAGCCAAGCCCGGTCTCTTCAAGAGACCCAGTACTTC. Encoded protein: CASSQARSLQETQYF.

The V call is TRBV18, the J call TRBJ2-1, with TRBD1 identical over 9 bases. The ends lost 5 bases at V and 6 bases at J; junction bases unmatched: 11. Germline V lookup: CDR1 KGHSH, CDR2 LQKENI. CDR3 length: 16 residues. CDR3 sequence reads: CASSGSGTGISNEQFF. The CDR3 DNA is TGTGCCAGCTCAGGGTCCGGGACAGGGATAAGCAATGAGCAGTTCTTC.

V and J are TRBV2 and TRBJ2-7; D uncertain. The V end was cut by 7 bases, the J end by 0 bases, with 10 bases between. Germline CDR1 SNHLY, CDR2 FYNNEI. This CDR3 is 13 amino acids long. CDR3 in amino acids: CASNKEASYEQYF. CDR3 bases: TGTGCCAGCAATAAGGAAGCCTCCTACGAGCAGTACTTC.

This clone was seen once. The V gene is TRBV2, the J gene TRBJ1-3; 7 bases are shared with TRBD1. V was pared by 5 bases and J by 1 base, with 5 bases of the junction left unmatched. The CDR3 totals 15 residues. The V gene's germline CDR1 is SNHLY and CDR2 FYNNEI. DNA of the CDR3: TGTGCCAGCAGTCAGGGGGTCTTTTCTGGAAACACCATATATTTT. It yields the protein CASSQGVFSGNTIYF.

This sequence joins TRBV5-1 and TRBJ2-7; 10 bases align to TRBD1. Germline CDR1 SGHRS, CDR2 YFSETQ. V shed 4 bases and J 7 bases; nucleotides not matched to a gene: 11. CDR3 length: 15 amino acids. DNA of the CDR3: TGCGCCAGCAGCCCTCGAGGGACAGGGGATGGTGAGCAGTACTTC. Protein product: CASSPRGTGDGEQYF.

Remarks on this clone: Other DNA sequences from this sample encode an identical CDR3 as well. The CDR3: CASSLASNEQFF. CDR3 DNA: TGTGCCAGCAGCTTAGCGAGCAATGAGCAGTTCTTC. The chain is built from TRBV7-9 and TRBJ2-1, with D uncertain. The CDR3 runs to 12 residues. The germline V gene has CDR1 SEHNR and CDR2 FQNEAQ (reference sequence). The V end was cut by 0 bases, the J end by 6 bases, with 3 bases between.

The genes are TRBV27 and TRBJ2-2; D is ambiguous. Between the trimmed V and J ends, which lost 5 bases and 6 bases, there was a span of 13 bases. Per germline, CDR1 MNHEY and CDR2 SMNVEV (reference sequence). The length of the CDR3 is 14 residues. Here the CDR3 reads CASSPIGVAGELFF. The CDR3 DNA reads as TGTGCCAGCAGTCCCATTGGAGTTGCCGGGGAGCTGTTTTTT.

V gene TRBV5-1 combines with J gene TRBJ1-6; TRBD1 aligns across 8 bases. Trimming took 4 bases from V and 5 from J; bases not matched to a gene: 5. This CDR3 has 15 amino acids. The germline gives CDR1 SGHRS, CDR2 YFSETQ. The CDR3 region has the DNA TGCGCCAGCAGCCAGACAGGGGTGAATAATTCACCCCTCCACTTT. Amino acids: CASSQTGVNNSPLHF. Together with reference TRBV5-1 and TRBJ1-6, the CDR3 gives the full variable domain: KAGVTQTPRYLIKTRGQQVTLSCSPISGHRSVSWYQQTPGQGLQFLFEYFSETQRNKGNFPGRFSGRQFSNSRSEMNVSTLELGDSALYLCASSQTGVNNSPLHFGNGTRLTVT.

The count of this clone is one. The V and J genes are TRBV30 and TRBJ2-7; no clear D. V lost 2 bases and J lost 3, with 11 bases in between. CDR3 length: 13 residues. The germline V gene has CDR1 GTSNPN and CDR2 SVGIG (reference sequence). The CDR3 nucleotides read TGTGCCTGGAGTCCTGGAACCATCTACGAGCAGTACTTC. Translated: CAWSPGTIYEQYF.

CDR3 region: CASSSGYTEAFF. The CDR3 DNA is TGTGCCAGCAGCTCAGGGTACACTGAAGCTTTCTTT. V gene TRBV11-1 combines with J gene TRBJ1-1; perhaps TRBD1 as D (5 bases). Germline V gives CDR1 SGHAT, CDR2 FQDESV (reference sequence). This CDR3 is 12 amino acids long. Trimming stripped 4 bases from V and 3 bases from J, with 6 bases between.

The chain links TRBV28 to TRBJ2-7; 8 positions match TRBD1. CDR1 is MDHEN and CDR2 is SYDVKM in the germline V gene. V shed 3 bases, J shed 4 bases, and the junction held 5 bases outside the gene matches. The CDR3 length is 14 residues. The CDR3 DNA follows: TGTGCCAGCAGTTTCGCAGGGGGCGGGTACGAGCAGTACTTC. It specifies CASSFAGGGYEQYF. The full variable domain, rest sourced from reference TRBV28 and TRBJ2-7, is DVKVTQSSRYLVKRTGEKVFLECVQDMDHENMFWYRQDPGLGLRLIYFSYDVKMKEKGDIPEGYSVSREKKERFSLILESASTNQTSMYLCASSFAGGGYEQYFGPGTRLTVT.

The V gene is TRBV29-1, the J gene TRBJ2-3; D is uncertain. The CDR3 extends over 13 amino acids. V dropped 3 bases and J dropped 2 bases, with 9 bases sitting between them. Per the germline V gene, CDR1 is SQVTM and CDR2 is ANQGSEA. The CDR3 region is CSVDVGLTDTQYF. The CDR3, as DNA: TGCAGCGTTGATGTTGGCCTCACAGATACGCAGTATTTT.

The genes are TRBV7-9 and TRBJ1-2; possibly TRBD1 for D (5 bases). Germline loops: CDR1 SEHNR, CDR2 FQNEAQ (reference sequence). The CDR3 has 13 amino acids. V was trimmed by 5 bases and J by 4 bases, leaving 11 bases between them. The CDR3 sequence: CASSAGPSYGYTF. In DNA, the CDR3 is TGTGCCAGCAGCGCGGGACCGAGCTATGGCTACACCTTC.

The genes are TRBV11-2 and TRBJ1-1, with D maybe TRBD1 (5 bases). V lost 2 bases and J lost 2, with 21 bases in between. CDR3 size: 18 residues. The germline V gene encodes CDR1 SGHAT and CDR2 FQNNGV. The CDR3 coding sequence is TGTGCCAGCAGCTTACGGCGGCGGGGGAGCCGGGGTAACACTGAAGCTTTCTTT. Amino acids: CASSLRRRGSRGNTEAFF. The full variable domain, completed using reference TRBV11-2 and TRBJ1-1, is EAGVAQSPRYKIIEKRQSVAFWCNPISGHATLYWYQQILGQGPKLLIQFQNNGVVDDSQLPKDRFSAERLKGVDSTLKIQPAKLEDSAVYLCASSLRRRGSRGNTEAFFGQGTRLTVV.

This clone occurred a few times. This sample also contains other DNA sequences that code for the same CDR3. The rearrangement uses TRBV6-5 and TRBJ1-2; unclear D gene. Germline CDR1 is MNHEY and CDR2 is SVGAGI. This CDR3 comprises 11 residues. The V and J ends lost 6 bases and 1 base respectively, with 3 bases between them. CDR3 nucleotides: TGTGCCAGCAGCGGTAACTATGGCTACACCTTC. Protein product: CASSGNYGYTF.